The 8 T cell receptor beta chains reported below all come from one sample, sequenced in a study of T cells in Graves' hyperthyroidism and ophthalmopathy. There were TCR beta CDR3 regions amplified from RNA transcripts. A first-round RT-PCR of the TCR CDR3 used the HTBI primer set. TCRdb itself ran the multiplex PCR reads through MiXCR, one entry per CDR3 protein. The data hold about 560,000 distinct CDR3 sequences, with roughly a sixth observed a single time. The sequenced sample consisted of blood. The receptors derive from a woman between 18 and 29 years old with Graves' hyperthyroidism.

This clonotype was observed a few times. The CDR3 is CASSYLPGQGALAEAFF. The CDR3 coding sequence is TGTGCCAGCAGTTACTTGCCGGGACAGGGGGCTTTAGCTGAAGCTTTCTTT. The chain uses TRBV6-5 and TRBJ1-1, with TRBD1 identical over 12 bases. The CDR3 length is 17 residues. Germline V gives CDR1 MNHEY, CDR2 SVGAGI. V lost 1 base to trimming and J lost 6 bases; unmatched junction nucleotides: 9.

Ten or more counts support this clonotype. The chain carries TRBV27 and TRBJ1-1; 8 bases fit TRBD1. The CDR3 sequence is 14 residues long. V lost 5 bases to trimming and J lost 4 bases; unmatched junction nucleotides: 6. CDR1 is MNHEY and CDR2 is SMNVEV in the germline V gene (reference sequence). This chain's CDR3 is CASSKRQGSTEAFF. The DNA for the CDR3 is TGTGCCAGCAGTAAACGACAGGGGTCCACTGAAGCTTTCTTT.

This clonotype showed up many times. This chain joins TRBV28 and TRBJ2-7, with 8 nucleotides matching TRBD1. The length of the CDR3 is 14 residues. Germline V gene sequence: CDR1 MDHEN, CDR2 SYDVKM. Germline trimming cut 5 bases from V and 0 bases from J; bases unmatched to any gene: 3. This CDR3 is CASSEDRDSYEQYF. DNA for the CDR3: TGTGCCAGCAGTGAGGACAGGGACTCCTACGAGCAGTACTTC.

This clonotype was observed many times. V is TRBV20-1 and J is TRBJ2-1; 7 bases align to TRBD1. The ends lost 6 bases at V and 4 bases at J; junction bases unmatched: 9. CDR1 is DFQATT and CDR2 is SNEGSKA in the germline V gene (reference sequence). The CDR3 sequence is 14 residues long. In DNA, the CDR3 is TGCAGTGCAGAAAGACAGGGCCCATACAATGAGCAGTTCTTC. This encodes CSAERQGPYNEQFF.

The gene calls are TRBV18 and TRBJ1-2, with 8 nucleotides matching TRBD1. Per germline, CDR1 KGHSH and CDR2 LQKENI. V lost 3 bases to trimming and J lost 6 bases; unmatched junction nucleotides: 9. The CDR3 length is 15 residues. The CDR3 here is CASSPESTGAHGYTF. CDR3 coding DNA: TGTGCCAGCTCACCCGAATCGACAGGGGCTCATGGCTACACCTTC.

This clonotype was detected ten times or more. This chain's CDR3 is CASSQGFSEQFF. The CDR3 bases are TGTGCCAGCAGCCAGGGATTCAGTGAGCAGTTCTTC. This rearrangement joins TRBV28 to TRBJ2-1; TRBD1 might be the D (5 bases). This CDR3 region has 12 residues. The V end was cut by 6 bases, the J end by 9 bases, with 12 bases between. CDR1 is MDHEN and CDR2 is SYDVKM in the germline V gene.

On this clonotype itself: This may stem from a read error, because a much larger clone lies one nucleotide away. V usage is TRBV2 and J usage is TRBJ2-3; D remains ambiguous. The germline V gene encodes CDR1 SNHLY and CDR2 FYNNEI. The CDR3 length is 14 residues. V was trimmed by 0 bases and J by 0 bases, leaving 4 bases between them. DNA of the CDR3: TGTGCCAGCAGTGAAGCGCGCAGCACAGATACGCAGTATTTT. Encoded protein: CASSEARSTDTQYF.

The chain combines TRBV7-9 with TRBJ1-2; no clear D. CDR1 and CDR2 from the germline V gene are SEHNR and FQNEAQ (reference sequence). The CDR3 totals 16 residues. Deletions cut 3 bases from V and 6 bases from J, with 20 bases between. CDR3 loop: CASSFVGRRVSHGYTF. Here the CDR3 DNA reads TGTGCCAGCAGCTTCGTTGGACGCCGGGTATCCCATGGCTACACCTTC.